This entry lists 31 T cell receptor beta chains sequenced from one sample in a study of T cell responses to AZD1222 COVID-19 vaccine. Measured with immunoSEQ multiplex PCR; TCRdb has only the in-frame clones, and not every one. The sample holds approximately 80,000 clones, approximately 85% seen once. The specimen was peripheral blood, collected 28 days after the second AZD1222 dose. The source is an adult who received the AZD1222 COVID-19 vaccine.

This sequence joins TRBV12-3 or TRBV12-4 and TRBJ1-5, with 7 bases lining up with TRBD1. The length of the CDR3 is 13 residues. J was trimmed by 4 bases and V by 5 bases; bases with no gene match: 2. The CDR3 sequence is CASSAGQNQPQHF. DNA for the CDR3: TGTGCCAGCAGTGCGGGACAGAATCAGCCCCAGCATTTT.

This chain joins TRBV19 and TRBJ1-6; D not resolved. The germline CDR1 and CDR2 sequences are LNHDA and SQIVND (reference sequence). The CDR3 loop spans 13 amino acids. Trimming removed 6 bases from V and 5 bases from J, with 8 bases in between. This CDR3 is CASRSENNSPLHF. The CDR3 nucleotides read TGTGCCAGTAGGTCCGAGAATAATTCACCCCTCCACTTT.

The chain links TRBV6-2 or TRBV6-3 to TRBJ2-1; either TRBD1 or TRBD2 may supply D (6 bases each). Germline CDR1 is MNHEY and CDR2 is SVGEGT. Trimming took 5 bases from V and 4 from J, leaving 18 bases between them. The CDR3 totals 16 residues. For the CDR3, the DNA is TGTGCCAGCAGTAGGGGGGAGGCATCCGCTTACAATGAGCAGTTCTTC. Protein: CASSRGEASAYNEQFF.

The V call is TRBV10-2, the J call TRBJ1-4, with 12 bases that match TRBD1. Per germline, CDR1 WSHSY and CDR2 SAAADI. This CDR3 spans 12 amino acids. V lost 9 bases, J lost 15 bases, and 8 bases stayed unmatched. The CDR3 protein is CASRDRGQIMFF. The CDR3 DNA reads TGCGCCAGTAGGGACAGGGGGCAGATTATGTTTTTT.

The CDR3 coding sequence is TGTGCCAGCAGCTTAGACCCGGGAGGGAGGAATGAGCAGTTCTTC. Its translation is CASSLDPGGRNEQFF. The chain employs TRBV11-3 and TRBJ2-1, with 8 bases lining up with TRBD2. Losses at the gene ends were 0 bases for V and 7 bases for J; bases not matched to a gene: 5. Germline CDR1 is SGHNT and CDR2 is YENEEA. The CDR3 consists of 15 residues.

CDR3 in amino acids: CASSLLNEQFF. CDR3 DNA: TGTGCCAGCAGCCTACTCAATGAGCAGTTCTTC. This sequence joins TRBV11-3 and TRBJ2-1; D is ambiguous. This CDR3 has 11 amino acids. In germline, CDR1 is SGHNT, CDR2 YENEEA. V lost 5 bases and J 6 bases, leaving 5 bases between the germline ends.

In this sample, this clone turned up once. This sequence joins TRBV5-5 and TRBJ2-5; weak D call: TRBD2 (5 bases). V was trimmed by 0 bases and J by 1 base, leaving 13 bases between them. CDR3 length: 16 residues. CDR1 and CDR2 from the germline V gene are SGHKS and YYEKEE (reference sequence). This chain's CDR3 is CASSLAVRGTQETQYF. The CDR3 coding sequence is TGTGCCAGCAGCTTGGCGGTTCGGGGAACCCAAGAGACCCAGTACTTC.

This clone turned up a few times. The chain joins TRBV5-8 to TRBJ2-7; 9 bases fit TRBD2. V trimming: 6 bases; J trimming: 5 bases; junction bases outside the gene matches: 12. The length of the CDR3 is 15 residues. Germline CDR1 SGHTS, CDR2 YDEGEE. The chain's CDR3 is CASTPRSSGVHEQYV. DNA for the CDR3: TGTGCCAGCACCCCTCGTTCTAGCGGGGTCCACGAGCAGTACGTC.

V gene TRBV4-3 combines with J gene TRBJ1-1; TRBD1 aligns across 9 bases. The J segment lost 1 base and the V segment lost 2 bases, leaving 11 bases of the junction unmatched. The V gene's germline CDR1 is LGHNA and CDR2 YSLEER. The CDR3 extends over 18 amino acids. The CDR3 sequence is CASSQFSVGQGSNTEAFF. CDR3 nucleotide sequence: TGCGCCAGCAGCCAATTCAGTGTGGGACAGGGATCGAACACTGAAGCTTTCTTT.

The chain carries TRBV5-1 and TRBJ1-3; D might be TRBD1 (5 bases). Trimming removed 0 bases from V and 9 bases from J, with 19 bases in between. The CDR3 runs 16 residues. Germline V gene data show CDR1 as SGHRS and CDR2 as YFSETQ. CDR3 nucleotides: TGCGCCAGCAGCTTGGATCGGGGGGAACGAGGCGGCACCATATATTTT. It yields the protein CASSLDRGERGGTIYF.

This rearrangement joins TRBV4-1 to TRBJ1-2, with TRBD1 identical over 8 bases. This CDR3 comprises 13 residues. Germline V gene sequence: CDR1 MGHRA, CDR2 YSYEKL. The V segment lost 4 bases and the J segment 8 bases; nucleotides outside the gene matches: 6. CDR3 protein: CASSLTTGEGYTF. CDR3 coding DNA: TGCGCCAGCAGCCTAACGACAGGGGAAGGCTACACCTTC.

CDR3 coding DNA: TGCGCCAGCAGCACCGGGACTAGCCCCGGGGAGCTGTTTTTT. The encoded protein is CASSTGTSPGELFF. The chain carries TRBV5-1 and TRBJ2-2; 9 bases are shared with TRBD2. V lost 4 bases and J lost 6; bases outside the gene matches: 4. The CDR3 is 14 residues long. The germline gives CDR1 SGHRS, CDR2 YFSETQ.

The chain recombines TRBV21-1 with TRBJ2-1; the table's TRBD1 call for D was not verified on the DNA. TRBV21-1 is designated a pseudogene. This CDR3 contains 12 residues. The CDR3 region is CASSKGTNEQFF. CDR3 bases: TGTGCCAGCAGCAAAGGGACAAATGAGCAGTTCTTC.

V and J are TRBV24-1 and TRBJ1-1; D call uncertain. The CDR3 is 10 residues long. CDR1 is KGHDR and CDR2 is SFDVKD in the germline V gene. V was clipped by 9 bases and J by 8 bases, with 9 bases between them. CDR3 protein: CATGVTEAFF. CDR3 nucleotide sequence: TGTGCCACCGGGGTTACAGAAGCTTTCTTT.

The chain's CDR3 is CASSLGGNYGYTF. CDR3 bases: TGTGCCAGCAGTTTGGGGGGCAACTATGGCTACACCTTC. The chain couples TRBV12-3 or TRBV12-4 to TRBJ1-2, with D possibly matching TRBD1 (6 bases). The CDR3 consists of 13 residues. The V gene lost 3 bases and the J gene lost 2 bases, with 7 bases spanning the gap.

The chain uses TRBV28 and TRBJ1-2, with TRBD1 identical over 10 bases. The V and J ends lost 2 bases and 8 bases, in that order; junction bases with no gene match: 5. Per germline, CDR1 MDHEN and CDR2 SYDVKM. The CDR3 runs 14 residues. The CDR3 DNA is TGTGCCAGCAGTTTAGACAGGGGGCGCGAAGGCTACACCTTC. Its protein product is CASSLDRGREGYTF.

The V and J genes are TRBV9 and TRBJ2-3; 9 bases fit TRBD2. CDR3 length: 16 amino acids. The germline gives CDR1 SGDLS, CDR2 YYNGEE. The junction had 12 bases not matched to a gene; V was cut back by 4 bases and J by 6 bases. CDR3 nucleotides: TGTGCCAGCAGCCCAAGCGGGGGGCCATCTACGGATACGCAGTATTTT. Translation: CASSPSGGPSTDTQYF.

The chain carries TRBV4-2 and TRBJ2-7; 14 nucleotides match TRBD2. V trimming: 0 bases; J trimming: 6 bases; junction bases outside the gene matches: 4. Germline values: CDR1 LGHNA, CDR2 YNFKEQ. There are 16 residues in the CDR3. Written as DNA, the CDR3 is TGTGCCAGCAGCCAAGATGGGACTAGCGGGAGCCCCGAGCAGTACTTC. This sequence encodes CASSQDGTSGSPEQYF.

The V call is TRBV27, the J call TRBJ2-5; no reliable D call. CDR1 and CDR2 (germline): MNHEY, SMNVEV (reference sequence). Trimming took 4 bases from V and 6 from J, leaving 15 bases between them. The length of the CDR3 is 14 residues. The CDR3 loop reads CASSWTPVAQTQYF. The CDR3 coding sequence is TGTGCCAGCAGTTGGACCCCGGTGGCGCAGACCCAGTACTTC.

In nucleotides, the CDR3 is TGTGCCAGCTGTACTAGGGCGGCCGGGGAGCTGTTTTTT. Amino acid sequence: CASCTRAAGELFF. The chain joins TRBV19 to TRBJ2-2; a possible D gene is TRBD2 (5 bases). Germline V gene data show CDR1 as LNHDA and CDR2 as SQIVND (reference sequence). Trimming took off 9 bases at V and 6 bases at J, with 14 bases between the two ends. The CDR3 is made up of 13 amino acids.

To note about this clone: The junction differs from germline at one of its ends, possibly a read error. The chain carries TRBV7-7 and TRBJ2-5, with a tentative D call TRBD2 (6 bases). Germline CDR1 reads SSHAT; CDR2 reads FNYEAQ (reference sequence). The CDR3 contains 14 residues. CDR3 in amino acids: CASSPTGGGETQYF. DNA of the CDR3: TGTGCTAGCAGCCCCACTGGAGGAGGGGAGACCCAGTACTTC.

The chain carries TRBV7-8 and TRBJ2-5, with D perhaps matching TRBD1 (6 bases). This CDR3 has 20 amino acids. Germline values: CDR1 SGHVS, CDR2 FQNEAQ. V was cut by 3 bases and J by 3 bases, with 29 bases left in between. In nucleotides, the CDR3 is TGTGCCAGCAGCTTCCGAGCTCGGACAGAAACCCTACTCGGCAAAGAGACCCAGTACTTC. Protein product: CASSFRARTETLLGKETQYF.

The V call is TRBV7-3, the J call TRBJ2-3, with TRBD1 as a possible D gene (6 bases). CDR1 is SGHTA, CDR2 FQGTGA, per germline. V lost 3 bases and J 2 bases, leaving 9 bases between the germline ends. The CDR3 extends over 14 amino acids. The CDR3 spells CASSLTGYTDTQYF. The CDR3 bases are TGTGCCAGCAGCTTGACAGGATACACAGATACGCAGTATTTT.

The chain employs TRBV7-9 and TRBJ2-2, with D perhaps TRBD2 (5 bases). Germline-derived CDR1 and CDR2 are SEHNR and FQNEAQ (reference sequence). The V end lost 5 bases, the J end lost 0 bases, and 10 bases lay between the germline ends. CDR3 length equals 15 residues. CDR3 residues: CASSQAGPNTGELFF. CDR3 in DNA: TGTGCCAGCAGCCAGGCGGGCCCGAACACCGGGGAGCTGTTTTTT.

The chain recombines TRBV27 with TRBJ1-2, with 7 bases lining up with TRBD1. The germline gives CDR1 MNHEY, CDR2 SMNVEV (reference sequence). The CDR3 covers 16 residues. After removal of 2 bases from V and 5 bases from J, the junction contained 11 bases not matched to a gene. For the CDR3, the DNA is TGTGCCAGCAGTTTAAGTCAGGTAGGGGGCTGGTATGGCTACACCTTC. Translated: CASSLSQVGGWYGYTF.

The count of this clone is one. This chain joins TRBV5-1 and TRBJ2-2; D may be TRBD2 (7 bases). The germline V gene has CDR1 SGHRS and CDR2 YFSETQ. Trimming shortened V by 4 bases and J by 0 bases, and 10 bases separated the two germline ends. The CDR3 is made up of 15 amino acids. Written as DNA, the CDR3 is TGCGCCAGCAGCCGCGGGGGCGCGAACACCGGGGAGCTGTTTTTT. Protein: CASSRGGANTGELFF.

V usage is TRBV18 and J usage is TRBJ1-5, with no clear D. CDR3 length: 14 residues. With 3 bases removed from V and 1 base from J, the gap between germline ends came to 7 bases. Per the germline V gene, CDR1 is KGHSH and CDR2 is LQKENI. This chain's CDR3 is CASSPEHSNQPQHF. CDR3 nucleotide sequence: TGTGCCAGCTCACCGGAGCACAGCAATCAGCCCCAGCATTTT. Supplemented by reference TRBV18 and TRBJ1-5, the full variable domain reads NAGVMQNPRHLVRRRGQEARLRCSPMKGHSHVYWYRQLPEEGLKFMVYLQKENIIDESGMPKERFSAEFPKEGPSILRIQQVVRGDSAAYFCASSPEHSNQPQHFGDGTRLSIL.

The rearrangement joins TRBV19 to TRBJ2-3; TRBD1 matches at 7 bases. In germline, CDR1 is LNHDA, CDR2 SQIVND (reference sequence). CDR3 length equals 12 residues. Unmatched junction bases numbered 1, after V lost 6 bases and J lost 4 bases. CDR3 in amino acids: CASSQGADTQYF. Written as DNA, the CDR3 is TGTGCCAGTAGCCAGGGGGCAGATACGCAGTATTTT.

The rearrangement uses TRBV19 and TRBJ1-1; perhaps TRBD1 as D (5 bases). Germline assignment: CDR1 LNHDA and CDR2 SQIVND (reference sequence). The CDR3 totals 14 residues. The V and J ends lost 3 bases and 8 bases respectively, with 16 bases between them. In DNA, the CDR3 is TGTGCCAGTAGTATGCCGGGGGGTAGGCTAGAAGCTTTCTTT. This gives the protein CASSMPGGRLEAFF.

This clone has only one observation. The rearrangement uses TRBV11-3 and TRBJ2-7; no clear D gene. This CDR3 spans 13 amino acids. CDR1 and CDR2 from the germline V gene are SGHNT and YENEEA. Trimming removed 3 bases at V and 2 bases at J, with 8 bases between. CDR3 nucleotides: TGTGCCAGCAGCTTTATTAGCACCTACGAGCAGTACTTC. Translated, it gives CASSFISTYEQYF.

Points on this clone: This CDR3 fails to terminate in the conserved phenylalanine or tryptophan, so it likely reflects a read error. The DNA is omitted, as the CDR3 cannot be located on it reliably, and the CDR3 follows TCRdb's listing. The chain is built from TRBV27 and TRBJ1-1; the table names TRBD1, a call not compared with the DNA. The CDR3 region is 9 residues in length, termini included. CDR1 and CDR2 from the germline V gene are MNHEY and SMNVEV (reference sequence). CDR3 region: CATPDDRAC.